A selection of T cell receptor beta chains follows, all from one sample in a study of CD8 T cells in ankylosing spondylitis. One entry per CDR3 protein results from TCRdb running MiXCR on the 5' RACE reads. In the table there are tens of thousands of distinct CDR3 sequences, 27% of which are singletons. Sample: blood, either unsorted or a sorted T cell fraction (not recorded which). The receptors here all came from a male donor with ankylosing spondylitis or in good health (not recorded which). Each CDR3 is given with its conserved first and last residue. Each record gives: CDR3 length, clone size, J gene, D gene, V gene, CDR3 DNA, CDR3 protein. The D gene is left open where the match is weak. The size entry is marked missing in some rows and otherwise reads once, few, many or a size class.

length: 13
size: few
J: TRBJ2-5
D: NA
V: TRBV7-8
DNA: TGTGCCAGCAGCTTGGGTATCCAAGAGACCCAGTACTTC
CDR3: CASSLGIQETQYF

length: 16
size: many
J: TRBJ2-1
D: NA
V: TRBV7-2
DNA: TGTGCCAGCAGCTTAAATCCCGCGGGACCATACAATGAGCAGTTCTTC
CDR3: CASSLNPAGPYNEQFF

length: 15
size: few
J: TRBJ2-3
D: TRBD2
V: TRBV20-1
DNA: TGCAGTGCTGGGGGGGGACTAGCGTCGACAGATACGCAGTATTTT
CDR3: CSAGGGLASTDTQYF

length: 14
size: NA
J: TRBJ2-7
D: NA
V: TRBV6-1
DNA: TGTGCCAGCAGCTGGGCGCAGGGGAGGAACGAGCAGTACTTC
CDR3: CASSWAQGRNEQYF

length: 11
size: many
J: TRBJ2-1
D: NA
V: TRBV4-1
DNA: TGCGCCAGCAGCCGTCGGACAGAGCAGTTCTTC
CDR3: CASSRRTEQFF

length: 14
size: NA
J: TRBJ1-4
D: NA
V: TRBV6-1
DNA: TGTGCCAGCAGTGGGAACCCAACTAATGAAAAACTGTTTTTT
CDR3: CASSGNPTNEKLFF

length: 15
size: NA
J: TRBJ1-6
D: TRBD1
V: TRBV24-1
DNA: TGTGCCACCAGTGAGTCGACAGGGAATGAGTCACCCCTCCACTTT
CDR3: CATSESTGNESPLHF

length: 18
size: few
J: TRBJ1-6
D: TRBD1
V: TRBV7-8
DNA: TGTGCCAGCAGCGAAAGGGAGGGGACAGGGAATTATAATTCACCCCTCCACTTT
CDR3: CASSEREGTGNYNSPLHF

length: 13
size: NA
J: TRBJ2-1
D: NA
V: TRBV6-4
DNA: TGTGCCAGCAGTGCTTGGGGGGTCAATGAGCAGTTCTTC
CDR3: CASSAWGVNEQFF

length: 16
size: few
J: TRBJ2-3
D: NA
V: TRBV20-1
DNA: TGCAGTGCTAGATCCTCAGGGAGTTGGGTTGCAGATACGCAGTATTTT
CDR3: CSARSSGSWVADTQYF

length: 13
size: few
J: TRBJ2-5
D: NA
V: TRBV27
DNA: TGTGCCAGCAGGGGGCTCCGGGGAGAGACCCAGTACTTC
CDR3: CASRGLRGETQYF

length: 13
size: NA
J: TRBJ2-3
D: NA
V: TRBV14
DNA: TGTGCCAGCAGCCCGGAGTGGACAGATACGCAGTATTTT
CDR3: CASSPEWTDTQYF

length: 11
size: NA
J: TRBJ1-1
D: NA
V: TRBV3-1
DNA: TGTGCCAGCAGACAGGGCCTTGAAGCTTTCTTT
CDR3: CASRQGLEAFF

length: 15
size: NA
J: TRBJ2-3
D: TRBD2
V: TRBV7-9
DNA: TGTGCCAGCAGCAAGACTAGCGGGGGCACAGATACGCAGTATTTT
CDR3: CASSKTSGGTDTQYF

length: 17
size: few
J: TRBJ1-3
D: NA
V: TRBV5-8
DNA: TGTGCCAGCAGCAGACCCCGAGGGAGGGGCTCTGGAAACACCATATATTTT
CDR3: CASSRPRGRGSGNTIYF

length: 14
size: many
J: TRBJ2-5
D: TRBD1
V: TRBV20-1
DNA: TGCAGTGCCCCGAAGGTCCAGGGGGCAGAGACCCAGTACTTC
CDR3: CSAPKVQGAETQYF

length: 13
size: NA
J: TRBJ1-5
D: NA
V: TRBV24-1
DNA: TGTGCCACCAGCGATTATAGCAATCAGCCCCAGCATTTT
CDR3: CATSDYSNQPQHF

length: 15
size: NA
J: TRBJ2-3
D: NA
V: TRBV12-3/TRBV12-4
DNA: TGTGCCAGCAGTTTCGGCGGGGCTAGCACAGATACGCAGTATTTT
CDR3: CASSFGGASTDTQYF

length: 17
size: NA
J: TRBJ2-5
D: TRBD1
V: TRBV6-5
DNA: TGTGCCAGCAGTTACTCGAGGGGGGGACAGGGGAGAGAGACCCAGTACTTC
CDR3: CASSYSRGGQGRETQYF

length: 15
size: NA
J: TRBJ2-3
D: NA
V: TRBV29-1
DNA: TGCAGCGGACTTAGACCGGCAATCTCGGCAGATACGCAGTATTTT
CDR3: CSGLRPAISADTQYF

length: 14
size: few
J: TRBJ2-5
D: TRBD1
V: TRBV5-1
DNA: TGCGCCAGCAGCTATCAGGGGGACCAAGAGACCCAGTACTTC
CDR3: CASSYQGDQETQYF

length: 14
size: NA
J: TRBJ1-5
D: NA
V: TRBV12-3/TRBV12-4
DNA: TGTGCCAGCAGAGGGGAGTATAGCAATCAGCCCCAGCATTTT
CDR3: CASRGEYSNQPQHF

length: 14
size: NA
J: TRBJ2-5
D: NA
V: TRBV18
DNA: TGTGCCAGCTCACCAACGACTATTCAAGAGACCCAGTACTTC
CDR3: CASSPTTIQETQYF

length: 14
size: few
J: TRBJ2-2
D: NA
V: TRBV6-5
DNA: TGTGCCAGCAGTTACAGGGATTACACCGGGGAGCTGTTTTTT
CDR3: CASSYRDYTGELFF

length: 15
size: few
J: TRBJ1-4
D: NA
V: TRBV6-1
DNA: TGTGCCAGCAGGGACCCGGGACGCGTTAATGAAAAACTGTTTTTT
CDR3: CASRDPGRVNEKLFF

length: 13
size: few
J: TRBJ1-1
D: NA
V: TRBV5-1
DNA: TGCGCCAGCAGCGTCGACATGCCCCTTGAAGCTTTCTTT
CDR3: CASSVDMPLEAFF

length: 15
size: NA
J: TRBJ2-5
D: NA
V: TRBV5-1
DNA: TGCGCCAGCAGCTTGGCCAGGGACCCTCGAGAGACCCAGTACTTC
CDR3: CASSLARDPRETQYF

length: 16
size: few
J: TRBJ2-4
D: NA
V: TRBV7-9
DNA: TGTGCCAGCACCCTCAGGACACTTTTTCACAAAAACATTCAGTACTTC
CDR3: CASTLRTLFHKNIQYF